The T cell receptor beta chain under discussion was sequenced for a study of blood T cell repertoires in COVID-19. Assay used: immunoSEQ multiplex PCR; TCRdb lists only in-frame clones, some missing. The repertoire includes a few hundred thousand clones, 85% to 90% of them detected once, and roughly 3.7% sits in the top ten. Trimming took 7 bases from V and 5 from J, leaving 14 bases between them. CDR1 and CDR2 (germline): ENHRY, SYGVKD. This CDR3 is built from 13 residues. This TCR was recovered from a woman aged 18-35 years in a cohort exposed to, infected with or recovered from COVID-19 (not recorded which). The sample taken for sequencing was PBMCs or T cells enriched from blood (not recorded which). This chain uses TRBV10-3 with TRBJ1-1, with a possible D match to TRBD1 (6 bases). The CDR3 DNA reads TGTGCCATCATGCGGGGGGCGGGTACTGAAGCTTTCTTT. Translation: CAIMRGAGTEAFF.